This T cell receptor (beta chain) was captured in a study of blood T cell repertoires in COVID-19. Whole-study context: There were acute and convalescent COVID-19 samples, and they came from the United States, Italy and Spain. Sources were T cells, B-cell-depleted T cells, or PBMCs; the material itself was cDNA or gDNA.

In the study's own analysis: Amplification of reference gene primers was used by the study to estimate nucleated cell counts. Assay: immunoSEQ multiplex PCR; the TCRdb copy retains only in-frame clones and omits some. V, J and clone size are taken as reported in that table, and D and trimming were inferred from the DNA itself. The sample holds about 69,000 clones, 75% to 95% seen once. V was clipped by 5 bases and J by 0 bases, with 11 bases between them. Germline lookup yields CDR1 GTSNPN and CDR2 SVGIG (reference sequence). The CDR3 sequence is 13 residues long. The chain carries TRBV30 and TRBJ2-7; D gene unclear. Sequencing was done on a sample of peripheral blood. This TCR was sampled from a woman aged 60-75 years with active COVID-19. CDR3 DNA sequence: TGTGCCTGGGGCAGGCAGAGCTCCTACGAGCAGTACTTC. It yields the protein CAWGRQSSYEQYF.